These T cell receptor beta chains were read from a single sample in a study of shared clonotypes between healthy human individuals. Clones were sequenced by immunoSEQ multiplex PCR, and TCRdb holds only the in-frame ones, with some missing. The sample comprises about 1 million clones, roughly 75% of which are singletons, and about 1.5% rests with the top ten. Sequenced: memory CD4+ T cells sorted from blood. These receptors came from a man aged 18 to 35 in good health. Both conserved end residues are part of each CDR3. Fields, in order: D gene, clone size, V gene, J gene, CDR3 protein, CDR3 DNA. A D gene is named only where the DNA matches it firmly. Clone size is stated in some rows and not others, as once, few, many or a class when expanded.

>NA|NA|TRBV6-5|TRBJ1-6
CASSADSVNSPLHF
TGTGCCAGCAGTGCGGACAGCGTTAATTCACCCCTCCACTTC
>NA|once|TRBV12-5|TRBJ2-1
CASASRPLGSSYNEQFF
TGTGCTAGTGCCTCGCGCCCGCTAGGGAGCTCCTACAATGAGCAGTTCTTC
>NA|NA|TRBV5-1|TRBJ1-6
CASGLGDLGSPLHF
TGCGCCAGCGGGCTAGGGGATCTGGGTTCACCCCTCCACTTT
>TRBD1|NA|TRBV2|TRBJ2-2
CASSISGGANTGELFF
TGTGCCAGCAGTATCTCAGGGGGCGCGAACACCGGGGAGCTGTTTTTT
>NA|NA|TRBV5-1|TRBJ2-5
CASSLAVSAETQYF
TGCGCCAGCAGCTTGGCCGTGAGTGCGGAGACCCAGTACTTC
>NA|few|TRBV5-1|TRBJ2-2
CASALSENTGELFF
TGCGCCAGCGCATTATCGGAGAACACCGGGGAGCTGTTTTTT
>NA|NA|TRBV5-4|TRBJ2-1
CASSSRDGGIYNEQFF
TGTGCCAGCAGCTCCCGGGACGGGGGAATTTATAATGAGCAGTTCTTC
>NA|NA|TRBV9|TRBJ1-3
CASSAGPSGNTIYF
TGTGCCAGCAGCGCCGGCCCCTCTGGAAACACCATATATTTT
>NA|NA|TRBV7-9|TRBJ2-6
CASSPLGSSGANVLTF
TGTGCCAGCAGCCCACTTGGATCTTCTGGGGCCAACGTCCTGACTTTC
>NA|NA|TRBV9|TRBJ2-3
CASSVVGSHADTQYF
TGTGCCAGCAGCGTAGTTGGAAGTCATGCAGATACGCAGTATTTT
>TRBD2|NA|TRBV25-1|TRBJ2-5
CASSVTSGTNTWETQYF
TGTGCCAGCAGTGTGACTAGCGGGACGAATACGTGGGAGACCCAGTACTTC
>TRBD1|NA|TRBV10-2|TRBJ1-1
CASSEAGGDTEAFF
TGCGCCAGCAGTGAAGCAGGGGGGGACACTGAAGCTTTCTTT
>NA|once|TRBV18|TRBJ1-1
CASSQGVMNTEAFF
TGTGCCAGCTCACAAGGGGTGATGAACACTGAAGCTTTCTTT
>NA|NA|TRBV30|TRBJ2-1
CAWSKGLTYNEQFF
TGTGCCTGGAGTAAGGGACTGACCTACAATGAGCAGTTCTTC
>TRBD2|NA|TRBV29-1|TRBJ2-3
CSVKPSGGADTQYF
TGCAGCGTTAAACCTAGCGGGGGAGCAGATACGCAGTATTTT
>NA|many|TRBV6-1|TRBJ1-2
CASSDVNRDVGHGYTF
TGTGCCAGCAGTGACGTCAACAGGGACGTGGGGCATGGCTACACCTTC
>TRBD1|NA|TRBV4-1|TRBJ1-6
CASTAGQGTYNSPLHF
TGCGCCAGCACTGCGGGACAGGGGACCTATAATTCACCCCTCCACTTT
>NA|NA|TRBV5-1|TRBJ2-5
CASSRIVGKGQETQYF
TGCGCCAGCAGCAGGATCGTCGGGAAAGGACAAGAGACCCAGTACTTC
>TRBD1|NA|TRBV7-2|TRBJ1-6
CASSSSGQGSSYNSPLHF
TGTGCCAGCAGTTCATCCGGACAGGGTTCCTCCTATAATTCACCCCTCCACTTT
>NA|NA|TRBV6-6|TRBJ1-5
CASRLLTGNQPQHF
TGTGCCAGCAGACTTCTTACAGGGAATCAGCCCCAGCATTTT
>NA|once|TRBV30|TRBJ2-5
CAWRRVGETQYF
TGTGCCTGGAGAAGGGTTGGCGAGACCCAGTACTTC
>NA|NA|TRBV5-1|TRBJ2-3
CASSLSLDTQYF
TGCGCCAGCAGCTTAAGTTTGGATACGCAGTATTTT
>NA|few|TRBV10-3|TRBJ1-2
CAISESRSGYTF
TGTGCCATCAGTGAGTCCCGTTCTGGCTACACCTTC
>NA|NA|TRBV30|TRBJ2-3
CASSILDTQYF
TGTGCCTCCTCGATTCTAGATACGCAGTATTTT
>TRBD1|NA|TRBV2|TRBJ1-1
CASSRQGANTEAFF
TGTGCCAGCAGTCGACAGGGTGCGAACACTGAAGCTTTCTTT
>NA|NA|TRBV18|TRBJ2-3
CASSRQGSTSTDTQYF
TGTGCCAGCTCACGCCAGGGATCCACTAGCACAGATACGCAGTATTTT
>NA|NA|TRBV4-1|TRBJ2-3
CASSQDETLGPGTDTQYF
TGCGCCAGCAGCCAAGACGAGACCCTGGGACCCGGCACAGATACGCAGTATTTT
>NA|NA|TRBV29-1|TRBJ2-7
CSAGTGGGQLAGAGEQYF
TGCAGCGCCGGGACAGGGGGTGGCCAGCTAGCGGGAGCGGGGGAGCAGTACTTC
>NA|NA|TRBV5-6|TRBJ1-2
CASSPGRYNGYTF
TGTGCCAGCAGCCCCGGACGGTACAATGGCTACACCTTC